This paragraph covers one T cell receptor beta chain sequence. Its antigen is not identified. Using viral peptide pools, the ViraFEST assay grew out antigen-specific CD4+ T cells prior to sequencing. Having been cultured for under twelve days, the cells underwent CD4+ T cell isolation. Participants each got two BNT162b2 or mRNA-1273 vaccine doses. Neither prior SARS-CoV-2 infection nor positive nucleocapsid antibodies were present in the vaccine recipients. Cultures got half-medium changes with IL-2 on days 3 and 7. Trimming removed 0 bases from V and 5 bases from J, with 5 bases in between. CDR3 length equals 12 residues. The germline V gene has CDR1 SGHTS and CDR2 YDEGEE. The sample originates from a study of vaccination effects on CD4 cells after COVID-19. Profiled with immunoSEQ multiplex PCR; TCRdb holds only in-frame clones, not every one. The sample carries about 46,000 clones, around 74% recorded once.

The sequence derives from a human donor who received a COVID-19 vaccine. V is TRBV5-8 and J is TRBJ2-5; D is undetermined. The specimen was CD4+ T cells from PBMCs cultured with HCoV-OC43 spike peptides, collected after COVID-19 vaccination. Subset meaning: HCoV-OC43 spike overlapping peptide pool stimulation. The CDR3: CASSLVRETQYF. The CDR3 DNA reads TGTGCCAGCAGCTTGGTACGGGAGACCCAGTACTTC.